These 24 T cell receptor beta chains share one sample of origin, sequenced in a study of CD4 T cells in relation to SARS-CoV-2 and coronaviruses. Their target antigens are unknown. Before the COVID-19 pandemic, during about 2011-2019, CD4+ T cells were taken from unexposed donors. The cells were cultured for approximately 10 days before CD4+ T cells were isolated. The data were produced by immunoSEQ multiplex PCR, yet TCRdb's version contains in-frame clones alone and is incomplete. In the table there are 20,000 or so clones, around 81% of which are singletons. Specimen: CD4+ T cells from PBMCs, cultured in vitro. These receptors were obtained from a human donor in good health.

The chain employs TRBV7-9 and TRBJ1-2, with D hard to call. V shed 5 bases and J shed 3 bases, with 16 bases lying between them. Germline-derived CDR1 and CDR2 are SEHNR and FQNEAQ (reference sequence). The CDR3 totals 15 residues. In nucleotides, the CDR3 is TGTGCCAGCAGCCAGAGTTTCGGCCGCCACTATGGCTACACCTTC. This codes for CASSQSFGRHYGYTF.

This rearrangement joins TRBV5-3 to TRBJ1-1; D is unclear. TRBV5-3 qualifies as an ORF whose function is uncertain. Trimming pared 1 base from V and 8 bases from J, leaving 12 bases between. The CDR3 is made up of 13 amino acids. In nucleotides, the CDR3 is TGTGCCAGAAGCTTGCTCTGGGCTGGAGAAGCTTTCTTT. Translation gives CARSLLWAGEAFF.

V usage is TRBV2 and J usage is TRBJ1-1, with a tentative D call TRBD1 (6 bases). Germline values: CDR1 SNHLY, CDR2 FYNNEI. The CDR3 spans 12 residues. The V end was cut by 11 bases, the J end by 6 bases, with 16 bases between. The CDR3 sequence is CACSRDMPEAFF. The CDR3 DNA reads as TGTGCCTGCTCCCGGGACATGCCTGAAGCTTTCTTT.

This clone was found once. This chain's CDR3 is CASSQVSAGAYTGELFF. Here the CDR3 DNA reads TGTGCCAGCAGCCAAGTTTCAGCGGGAGCTTACACCGGGGAGCTGTTTTTT. The J gene is TRBJ2-2, the V gene TRBV3-1 (or the pseudogene TRBV3-2); 8 bases fit TRBD2. CDR1 is LGHDT and CDR2 is YNNKEL in the germline V gene (reference sequence). V lost 1 base to trimming and J lost 3 bases; unmatched junction nucleotides: 7. The CDR3 has 17 amino acids.

V is TRBV12-3 or TRBV12-4 and J is TRBJ2-5, with D hard to call. The CDR3 contains 12 residues. V gave up 4 bases and J gave up 1 base, with 4 bases separating them. This chain's CDR3 is CASSWRQETQYF. The CDR3 coding sequence is TGTGCCAGCAGTTGGCGCCAAGAGACCCAGTACTTC.

The chain employs TRBV27 and TRBJ1-5, with D tentatively TRBD1 (5 bases). The V end lost 7 bases, the J end lost 4 bases, and 14 bases lay between the germline ends. The CDR3 sequence is 14 residues long. Germline CDR1 MNHEY, CDR2 SMNVEV (reference sequence). The CDR3 sequence: CASKEGQGNQPQHF. The CDR3 nucleotides read TGTGCCAGCAAGGAGGGGCAGGGAAATCAGCCCCAGCATTTT.

The chain employs TRBV7-9 and TRBJ1-1, with no clear D. V lost 2 bases and J 6 bases, leaving 10 bases between the germline ends. The CDR3 has 13 amino acids. From germline, CDR1 is SEHNR and CDR2 FQNEAQ (reference sequence). The CDR3 DNA reads TGTGCCAGCAGCTTACAAGCGGTGGCTGAAGCTTTCTTT. This encodes CASSLQAVAEAFF.

The chain couples TRBV19 to TRBJ2-5; D possibly corresponds to TRBD2 (5 bases). V dropped 4 bases and J dropped 3 bases, with 9 bases sitting between them. The CDR3 consists of 13 residues. The germline V gene encodes CDR1 LNHDA and CDR2 SQIVND (reference sequence). The CDR3 spells CASSNDGKETQYF. The CDR3 DNA reads TGTGCCAGTAGTAACGACGGGAAAGAGACCCAGTACTTC.

V and J are TRBV30 and TRBJ2-7; TRBD1 might be the D (5 bases). The CDR3 is made up of 13 amino acids. Trimming stripped 2 bases from V and 2 bases from J, with 10 bases between. Germline CDR1 reads GTSNPN; CDR2 reads SVGIG (reference sequence). The CDR3 DNA reads as TGTGCCTGGAGTTACGGACAAACCTACGAGCAGTACTTC. It encodes CAWSYGQTYEQYF.

The V and J genes are TRBV7-9 and TRBJ2-3; 9 nucleotides match TRBD2. Germline V gene lookup returns CDR1 SEHNR and CDR2 FQNEAQ (reference sequence). The V and J ends lost 2 bases and 0 bases, in that order; junction bases with no gene match: 9. This CDR3 has 18 amino acids. The CDR3 DNA reads as TGTGCCAGCAGCTTAAAGGGTGTACTAGCGGGCAGCACAGATACGCAGTATTTT. Encoded protein: CASSLKGVLAGSTDTQYF.

The gene calls are TRBV18 and TRBJ2-7; 7 bases match TRBD1. This CDR3 is 15 amino acids long. Germline CDR1 and CDR2: KGHSH and LQKENI. With 1 base clipped from V and 0 bases from J, the junction kept 3 bases outside the gene matches. The CDR3 DNA reads as TGTGCCAGCTCACCACGAGGGGGCTCCTCCTACGAGCAGTACTTC. This encodes CASSPRGGSSYEQYF.

This clone has just one count. The rearrangement joins TRBV10-3 to TRBJ2-3; 7 nucleotides match TRBD1. Looked up from germline, CDR1 is ENHRY and CDR2 is SYGVKD. The CDR3 is made up of 17 amino acids. V dropped 4 bases and J dropped 6; count of bases not matched to a gene: 16. CDR3: CAISGNRDSELLDTQYF. CDR3 coding DNA: TGTGCCATCAGTGGAAACCGGGACAGCGAATTACTCGATACGCAGTATTTT.

The chain links TRBV2 to TRBJ2-7; 7 nucleotides agree with TRBD1. The CDR3 length is 15 residues. Per germline, CDR1 SNHLY and CDR2 FYNNEI. V shed 8 bases, J shed 3 bases, and the junction held 13 bases outside the gene matches. CDR3 bases: TGTGCCAGCTCACCGATAAATTACAGGGGCTACGAGCAGTACTTC. Amino acids: CASSPINYRGYEQYF.

This clone occurred a few times. The rearrangement uses TRBV10-1 and TRBJ2-7, with 8 positions matching TRBD1. The V segment lost 2 bases and the J segment 3 bases; nucleotides outside the gene matches: 6. Germline CDR1 WNHNN, CDR2 SYGVQD (reference sequence). CDR3 length equals 15 residues. In DNA, the CDR3 is TGCGCCAGCAGTGAGGGTTCGACAGGGGACTACGAGCAGTACTTC. It encodes CASSEGSTGDYEQYF.

The gene calls are TRBV19 and TRBJ2-3; D unresolved. V dropped 4 bases and J dropped 0 bases, with 8 bases sitting between them. Germline CDR1 and CDR2: LNHDA and SQIVND (reference sequence). This CDR3 is built from 14 residues. As DNA, the CDR3 is TGTGCCAGTAGTAGAACGTCAAGCACAGATACGCAGTATTTT. It translates to CASSRTSSTDTQYF.

The rearrangement links TRBV2 to TRBJ2-7; possibly TRBD2 for D (6 bases). The length of the CDR3 is 13 residues. The germline V gene encodes CDR1 SNHLY and CDR2 FYNNEI. V was cut by 10 bases and J by 5 bases, with 18 bases left in between. CDR3 in DNA: TGTGCCACCGCCGAGCAGGAGGGAGACGAGCAGTACTTC. Protein product: CATAEQEGDEQYF.

This chain uses TRBV27 with TRBJ1-2; 10 nucleotides line up with TRBD1. Germline CDR1 reads MNHEY; CDR2 reads SMNVEV (reference sequence). V lost 3 bases to trimming and J lost 1 base; unmatched junction nucleotides: 20. This CDR3 comprises 21 residues. CDR3 sequence: CASSLYATGGFSSLGNYGYTF. CDR3 nucleotide sequence: TGTGCCAGCAGTTTGTACGCGACAGGGGGCTTTAGTAGCTTGGGTAACTATGGCTACACCTTC.

The rearrangement uses TRBV5-6 and TRBJ2-3; D is unclear. The germline V gene has CDR1 SGHDT and CDR2 YYEEEE. The CDR3 runs to 13 residues. The V and J ends lost 4 bases and 5 bases respectively, with 11 bases between them. In DNA, the CDR3 is TGTGCCAGCAGCCCCCAACCCGTAGATACGCAGTATTTT. Amino acids: CASSPQPVDTQYF.

V gene TRBV4-3 combines with J gene TRBJ1-5; D is uncertain. The CDR3 is 14 amino acids. CDR1 is LGHNA and CDR2 is YSLEER in the germline V gene. V was trimmed by 0 bases and J by 2 bases, leaving 5 bases between them. The CDR3 sequence is CASSQDAGNQPQHF. CDR3 sequence (DNA): TGCGCCAGCAGCCAAGATGCGGGCAATCAGCCCCAGCATTTT.

The chain carries TRBV7-2 and TRBJ1-4; D uncertain. With 5 bases removed from V and 3 bases from J, the gap between germline ends came to 13 bases. The CDR3 runs 15 residues. The germline gives CDR1 SGHTA, CDR2 FQGNSA. In DNA, the CDR3 is TGTGCCAGCAGCAACCGCGGGTGGGCTAATGAAAAACTGTTTTTT. Translating it yields CASSNRGWANEKLFF.

The chain links TRBV5-4 to TRBJ2-1; 10 bases align to TRBD1. The CDR3 consists of 15 residues. The junction had 4 bases not matched to a gene; V was cut back by 5 bases and J by 2 bases. Per the germline V gene, CDR1 is SGHNT and CDR2 is YYREEE (reference sequence). CDR3 coding DNA: TGTGCCAGCAGTTTAGACAGGGGGCCCTACAATGAGCAGTTCTTC. Encoded protein: CASSLDRGPYNEQFF.

The chain employs TRBV18 and TRBJ1-2; 8 bases fit TRBD1. This CDR3 is built from 15 residues. Germline trimming cut 5 bases from V and 3 bases from J; bases unmatched to any gene: 8. Germline V gene data show CDR1 as KGHSH and CDR2 as LQKENI. This CDR3 is CASSNRQGTDYGYTF. In DNA form, the CDR3 reads TGTGCCAGCTCAAATCGACAGGGGACCGACTATGGCTACACCTTC.

The V gene is TRBV18, the J gene TRBJ1-5, with a weak D call TRBD1 (6 bases). Germline V lookup: CDR1 KGHSH, CDR2 LQKENI. The V gene lost 6 bases and the J gene lost 8 bases, with 14 bases spanning the gap. The length of the CDR3 is 13 residues. CDR3 DNA: TGTGCCAGCTCCCCTGAGGGGGATGAGCCCCAGCATTTT. Its translation is CASSPEGDEPQHF.

The rearrangement links TRBV6-2 or TRBV6-3 to TRBJ2-7; D unresolved. Trimming cost V 2 bases and J 1 base, with 3 bases left between them. The CDR3 sequence is 12 residues long. The germline V gene has CDR1 MNHEY and CDR2 SVGEGT. The CDR3 region is CASSYSSYEQYF. The CDR3 nucleotides are TGTGCCAGCAGTTACAGTTCCTACGAGCAGTACTTC.